This TCR beta chain is drawn from a study of graft-versus-host responses after intestinal transplantation. Study-level information: Recipients got multivisceral, liver-intestinal, or isolated intestinal transplants. The study gave all recipients anti-thymocyte globulin induction, then tacrolimus and steroids for approximately three years. Study-wide findings and caveats: When patients had graft-donor T cell macrochimerism, their allografts held high graft-versus-host to host-versus-graft clonal ratios.

This CDR3 is built from 14 residues. The germline V gene encodes CDR1 LNHDA and CDR2 SQIVND (reference sequence). V gave up 3 bases and J gave up 8 bases, with 16 bases separating them. Produced via immunoSEQ multiplex PCR; TCRdb's table is partial and in-frame only. This sample carries over 120,000 clones, around nine tenths of them seen once, and the ten largest clones take 0.19%. With respect to this clone: The antigen remains unidentified.

This clonotype was obtained from a human donor who received an intestinal transplant. The input for sequencing was unstimulated CD4+ T cells sorted from spleen or lymph node cells, taken before intestinal transplant. The gene calls are TRBV19 and TRBJ1-2, with D maybe TRBD1 (5 bases). The CDR3 spells CASSMTGPRKGYTF. The CDR3 DNA reads TGTGCCAGTAGTATGACGGGGCCCAGGAAGGGCTACACCTTC.